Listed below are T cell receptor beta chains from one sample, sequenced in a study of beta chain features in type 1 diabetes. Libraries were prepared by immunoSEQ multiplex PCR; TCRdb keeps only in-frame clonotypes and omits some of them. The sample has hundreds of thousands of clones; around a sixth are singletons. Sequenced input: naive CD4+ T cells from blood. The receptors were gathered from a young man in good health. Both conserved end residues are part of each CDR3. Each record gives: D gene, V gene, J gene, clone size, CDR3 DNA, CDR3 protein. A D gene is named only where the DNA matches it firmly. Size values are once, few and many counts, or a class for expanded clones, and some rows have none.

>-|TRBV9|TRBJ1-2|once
TGTGCCAGCAGCTATACAGTATCGTCCGGCTACACCTTC
CASSYTVSSGYTF
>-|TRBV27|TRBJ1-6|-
TGTGCCAGCAGTTCTACAGGGTTGGCCTATAATTCACCCCTCCACTTT
CASSSTGLAYNSPLHF
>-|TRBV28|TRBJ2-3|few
TGTGCCAGCAGCCCTAGGGGGGGCCTCACAGATACGCAGTATTTT
CASSPRGGLTDTQYF
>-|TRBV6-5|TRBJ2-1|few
TGTGCCAGCAGTTACGTCGGTCACTCCTACAATGAGCAGTTCTTC
CASSYVGHSYNEQFF
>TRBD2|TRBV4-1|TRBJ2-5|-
TGCGCCAGCAGCCAGCCCGGGACTAGCGGACCCAGTGGGGAGACCCAGTACTTC
CASSQPGTSGPSGETQYF
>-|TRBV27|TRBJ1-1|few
TGTGCCAGCAGTCCGAGGGAATTGAGCACTGAAGCTTTCTTT
CASSPRELSTEAFF
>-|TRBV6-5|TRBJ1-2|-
TGTGCCAGCAGTTCCTACCCGCGGCAGGGGCAGGGCTACACCTTC
CASSSYPRQGQGYTF
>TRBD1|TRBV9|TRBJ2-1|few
TGTGCCAGCAGCCCCTCGGGACAGGGCTATGAGCAGTTCTTC
CASSPSGQGYEQFF
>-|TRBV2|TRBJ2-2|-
TGTGCCAGCAGTGAGTCAGGCGTAAACACCGGGGAGCTGTTTTTT
CASSESGVNTGELFF
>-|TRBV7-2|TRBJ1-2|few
TGTGCCAGCAGCTTAGCGGGGACGGGCTATGGCTACACCTTC
CASSLAGTGYGYTF
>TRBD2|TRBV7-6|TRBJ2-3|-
TGTGCCAGCAGCCTACTAGCGGGAGGGGCCACAGATACGCAGTATTTT
CASSLLAGGATDTQYF
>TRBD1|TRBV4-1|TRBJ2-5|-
TGCGCCAGCAGTCGTACAGGGGTTGGGACCCAGTACTTC
CASSRTGVGTQYF
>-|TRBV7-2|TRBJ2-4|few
TGTGCCAGCAGCTTAAACAGGGTTACAACCAAAAACATTCAGTACTTC
CASSLNRVTTKNIQYF
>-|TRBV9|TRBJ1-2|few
TGTGCCAGCAGCGTAGCTGATTACTATGGCTACACCTTC
CASSVADYYGYTF
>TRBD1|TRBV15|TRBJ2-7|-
TGTGCCACCAGCATGACAGGGACGACCTACGAGCAGTACTTC
CATSMTGTTYEQYF
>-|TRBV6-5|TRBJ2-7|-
TGTGCCAGCAGTTACGGCAGGGGCTCCTACGAGCAGTACTTC
CASSYGRGSYEQYF
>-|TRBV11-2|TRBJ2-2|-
TGTGCCAGCAGCTTATGGCAGGGGCAGAAGAACACCGGGGAGCTGTTTTTT
CASSLWQGQKNTGELFF
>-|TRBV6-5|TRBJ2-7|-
TGTGCCAGCACTGGAATACGCGAGCAGTACTTC
CASTGIREQYF
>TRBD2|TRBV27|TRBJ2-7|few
TGTGCCAGCAGTTTATGGGGAAGCGGGATGGTTTCCTACGAGCAGTACTTC
CASSLWGSGMVSYEQYF
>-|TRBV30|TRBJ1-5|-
TGTGCCTGGAGCGGCCAGCTAAATCAGCCCCAGCATTTT
CAWSGQLNQPQHF
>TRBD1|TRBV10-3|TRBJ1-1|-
TGTGCCATCAGTGAGCGGGGGGACAGTTCGTTGTTCACTGAAGCTTTCTTT
CAISERGDSSLFTEAFF
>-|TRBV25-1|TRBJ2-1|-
TGTGCCAGCAACCCAGGGATCTACAATGAGCAGTTCTTC
CASNPGIYNEQFF
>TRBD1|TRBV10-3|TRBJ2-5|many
TGTGCCATCAGTGAGTCAGCGACAGGGAAGATCGGGGAGACCCAGTACTTC
CAISESATGKIGETQYF
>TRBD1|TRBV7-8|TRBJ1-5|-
TGTGCCAGCAGCTTGGGGACAGGGCGTCGGAATCAGCCCCAGCATTTT
CASSLGTGRRNQPQHF
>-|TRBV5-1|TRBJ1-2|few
TGCGCCAGTACGATGGACAGACCTTATGGCTACACCTTC
CASTMDRPYGYTF
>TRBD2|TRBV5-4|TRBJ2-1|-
TGTGCCAGTACCACCGGGACTAGCGGGGCCGGTGAGCAGTTCTTC
CASTTGTSGAGEQFF
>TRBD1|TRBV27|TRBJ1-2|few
TGTGCCAGCAGTCCACGGGGACAGGGGGCCCCTCTCGATGGCTACACCTTC
CASSPRGQGAPLDGYTF
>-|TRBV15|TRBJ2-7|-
TGTGCCACCAGCAGAGACGGGATTCCCTACGAGCAGTACTTC
CATSRDGIPYEQYF
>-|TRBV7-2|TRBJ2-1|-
TGTGCCAGCAGCCAAGCAAGGGCGGGACCCTCCTACAATGAGCAGTTCTTC
CASSQARAGPSYNEQFF
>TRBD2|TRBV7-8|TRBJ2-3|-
TGTGCCAGCAGCCTACCGAGCGGGGGGGCCGTAAGCACAGATACGCAGTATTTT
CASSLPSGGAVSTDTQYF
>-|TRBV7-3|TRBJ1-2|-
TGTGCCAGCAGCCCAGACTTAAACTATGGCTACACCTTC
CASSPDLNYGYTF
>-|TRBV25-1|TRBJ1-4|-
TGTGCCAGCAGTGAAAGGGATTGGTCCCACAATGAAAAACTGTTTTTT
CASSERDWSHNEKLFF
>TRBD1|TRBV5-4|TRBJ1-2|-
TGTGCCAGCAGCCCCTCGCCGGGACAGAACTATGGCTACACCTTC
CASSPSPGQNYGYTF
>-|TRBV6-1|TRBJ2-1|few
TGTGCCAGCAGTGAAGAAGGCAGCTCCTACAATGAGCAGTTCTTC
CASSEEGSSYNEQFF
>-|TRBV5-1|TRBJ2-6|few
TGCGCCAGCAGGTTCCCGACTCAGCGAACTGGGGCCAACGTCCTGACTTTC
CASRFPTQRTGANVLTF
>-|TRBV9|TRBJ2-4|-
TGTGCCAGCAGCGAGCTCGGGGGAGCCAAAAACATTCAGTACTTC
CASSELGGAKNIQYF
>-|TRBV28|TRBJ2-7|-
TGTGCCAGCAGCGGGGGACTGACACTCTCCTACGAGCAGTACTTC
CASSGGLTLSYEQYF
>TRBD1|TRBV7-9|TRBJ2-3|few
TGTGCCAGCAGACAGGGGGCGAGCACAGATACGCAGTATTTT
CASRQGASTDTQYF
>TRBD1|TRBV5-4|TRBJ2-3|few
TGTGCCAGCAGAGGGACAGGGGCCGGGGGCACAGATACGCAGTATTTT
CASRGTGAGGTDTQYF
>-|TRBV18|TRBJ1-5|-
TGTGCCAGCTCACCACCTAAGGACCAGTCCCAGCATTTT
CASSPPKDQSQHF
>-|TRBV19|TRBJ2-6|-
TGTGCCAGTAGCAACAGGTTCGGGGCCAACGTCCTGACTTTC
CASSNRFGANVLTF
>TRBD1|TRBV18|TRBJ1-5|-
TGTGCCAGCCAGGGACAGGGAGGCAATCAGCCCCAGCATTTT
CASQGQGGNQPQHF
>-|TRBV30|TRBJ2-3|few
TGTGCCTGGAGTCTTAGCACAGATACGCAGTATTTT
CAWSLSTDTQYF
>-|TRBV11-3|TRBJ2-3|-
TGTGCCAGCAGCTTAGGCAGGGGCACAGATACGCAGTATTTT
CASSLGRGTDTQYF
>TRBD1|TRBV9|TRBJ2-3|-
TGTGCCAGCAGCAAACAGGGGTTTGGCACAGATACGCAGTATTTT
CASSKQGFGTDTQYF
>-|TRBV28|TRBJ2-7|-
TGTGCCAGCAGGGCCTTAGGCTACGAGCAGTACTTC
CASRALGYEQYF
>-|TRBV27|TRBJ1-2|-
TGTGCCAGCAGTTTTGGGGGGCGTGGGAACTATGGCTACACCTTC
CASSFGGRGNYGYTF
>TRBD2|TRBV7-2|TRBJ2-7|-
TGTGCCAGCAGCCAGGGACTAGCGGGTGCCTACGAGCAGTACTTC
CASSQGLAGAYEQYF
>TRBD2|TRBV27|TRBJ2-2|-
TGTGCCAGCAGTCACCTGGGGCGCGGGGGAATGACCGGGGAGCTGTTTTTT
CASSHLGRGGMTGELFF
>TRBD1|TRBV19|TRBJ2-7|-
TGTGCCAGTAGTATCCTAGGACAGGTCTACGAGCAGTACTTC
CASSILGQVYEQYF
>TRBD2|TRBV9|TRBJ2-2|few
TGTGCCAGCAGCGTAGTTCTAGCGGTAAACACCGGGGAGCTGTTTTTT
CASSVVLAVNTGELFF
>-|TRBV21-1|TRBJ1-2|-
TGTGCCAGCAGCAAAGCCGCAGGGGTTGGAGGCTACACCTTC
CASSKAAGVGGYTF
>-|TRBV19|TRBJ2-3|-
TGTGCCAGTACTACACGGGGGGCCAGAGATACGCAGTATTTT
CASTTRGARDTQYF
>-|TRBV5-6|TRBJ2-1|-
TGTGCCAGCAGTGGGGGAGCTAGCCGAGTCAATGAGCAGTTCTTC
CASSGGASRVNEQFF
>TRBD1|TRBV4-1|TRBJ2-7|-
TGCGCCAGCAGCCGTTTACCGGGACAGGGATACGAGCAGTACTTC
CASSRLPGQGYEQYF
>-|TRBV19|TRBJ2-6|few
TGTGCCAGTAGACTCTCTGGGGCCAACGTCCTGACTTTC
CASRLSGANVLTF
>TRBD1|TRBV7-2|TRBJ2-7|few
TGTGCCAGCAGCCCCCTAGGGACAGGGGGCTCCTCCTACGAGCAGTACTTC
CASSPLGTGGSSYEQYF
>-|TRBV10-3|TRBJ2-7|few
TGTGCCATCAGTGAGTCTCGGCAGGGAGGTCCCCGATACTACGAGCAGTACTTC
CAISESRQGGPRYYEQYF